This T cell receptor beta chain was found in a study of blood T cells in healthy people across ages. This CDR3 is built from 14 residues. J was trimmed by 4 bases and V by 2 bases; bases with no gene match: 3. Germline V gives CDR1 DFQATT, CDR2 SNEGSKA (reference sequence). Donors gave about 9.3 milliliters of peripheral blood apiece. Study findings and constraints: Both higher diversity and more naive CD4+ cells marked long-lived donors when set against aged donors.

Turning to this clonotype: As yet, its antigen is unknown.

A sample-barcoded 5' primer and a J-beta primer mix were used in a second PCR of about 7 to 12 cycles. TCRdb re-called the 5' RACE reads through MiXCR, storing one row per CDR3 protein. The sample consists of some 320,000 distinct CDR3 sequences, around 30% of them appearing once. The sequence derives from a woman between 70 and 85 years old in good health. Specimen: blood. The rearrangement uses TRBV20-1 and TRBJ2-7; TRBD2 aligns across 12 bases. CDR3 coding DNA: TGCAGTGCTAGACGGACTAGCGGGAATTACGAGCAGTACTTC. Protein: CSARRTSGNYEQYF.